This TCR beta chain derives from a study of Graves' ophthalmopathy and Graves' hyperthyroidism. Study-wide context: Hyperthyroidism qualified as stable when ophthalmopathy did not develop within 18 months of follow-up.

In this sample, this clonotype turned up a few times. With 5 bases removed from V and 3 bases from J, the gap between germline ends came to 3 bases. This CDR3 is 11 amino acids long. Germline V gene lookup returns CDR1 SGHAT and CDR2 FQNNGV. Diagnosis was based on clinical symptoms, serum thyroxine, TRAb, thyroid ultrasound and orbital computed tomography. Scientists amplified the TCR beta CDR3 regions from RNA transcripts. First-round RT-PCR relied on HTBI primers, and a second-round multiplex PCR came next. TCRdb re-analysed the multiplex PCR reads in MiXCR, keeping a single row per CDR3 protein. The sample consists of approximately 1.2 million distinct CDR3 sequences, around a third of them appearing once.

The J gene is TRBJ2-3, the V gene TRBV11-2; D not resolved. Sequencing was performed on peripheral blood or thyroid tissue (not recorded which). The TCR sequence derives from an adult man with Graves' hyperthyroidism. This CDR3 reads CASSETDTQYF. The CDR3 DNA reads TGTGCCAGCAGCGAAACAGATACGCAGTATTTT.